The present TCR beta chain was sequenced within a study of blood T cell repertoires in COVID-19. This clone was picked up one time. The germline V and J ends were trimmed by 1 base and 8 bases, with 11 bases remaining between them. The CDR3 sequence is 13 residues long. Germline values: CDR1 SEHNR, CDR2 FQNEAQ (reference sequence). Clones were sequenced by immunoSEQ multiplex PCR, and TCRdb holds only the in-frame ones, with some missing. Of about 100,000 clones in the sample, 87% were seen once. The sequenced sample consisted of peripheral blood. The rearrangement links TRBV7-9 to TRBJ1-2, with no clear D. The TCR originated in a human donor in a cohort sampled during active COVID-19. CDR3 loop: CASSLDSPGGYTF. CDR3 sequence (DNA): TGTGCCAGCAGCTTAGACAGCCCCGGCGGCTACACCTTC.